This T cell receptor beta chain comes out of a study of blood T cell repertoires in COVID-19. At the level of the study: From the United States, Italy and Spain came samples of acute and convalescent COVID-19.

Source study methods: Reference gene primer amplification gave nucleated cell count estimates. Data came from immunoSEQ multiplex PCR; TCRdb stores just in-frame clones and leaves some out. From that table come the V and J calls and clone size; the DNA was used to work out D and trimming. The table lists approximately 200,000 clones, 88% of them singletons, with about 3.5% in the top ten. Living in 25 or so US areas, the participants were between 18 and 89 years of age. Exposed study participants had met a COVID-19 case within 2 weeks before entry. The source of this sequence is a woman younger than 45 who had been exposed to COVID-19. Specimen: PBMCs or T cells enriched from blood (not recorded which).

The CDR3 protein is CASSLVRGYEQYF. CDR3 DNA sequence: TGTGCCAGCAGTTTAGTCAGGGGCTACGAGCAGTACTTC. V is TRBV12-3 or TRBV12-4 and J is TRBJ2-7; possible D gene TRBD1, 6 bases. The V end was cut by 1 base, the J end by 3 bases, with 7 bases between. The CDR3 length is 13 residues.